This T cell receptor (beta chain) was retrieved from a study of regulatory T cells in long-lasting Graves disease. Regarding the study as a whole: Because few samples were included, accuracy may have been lower. Those with persistent disease had in common more public clonotypes (about 3,000) than new patients (approximately 970).

Comments on this clonotype: What it binds is not known.

Library construction for TCR beta used iRepertoire HTBI primers and Arm-PCR of CDR3 regions. MiXCR, applied by TCRdb to the multiplex PCR reads, yields one record per CDR3 protein. The data show 400,000 to 500,000 distinct CDR3 sequences, 15% seen once. The time point was: newly diagnosed GD, antithyroid drugs for less than 3 months. From RNA extracted from PBMCs, the TCR library was made. These data were also filed under a second study, of T cells in Graves' hyperthyroidism and ophthalmopathy. That report adds: A first-round RT-PCR of the TCR CDR3 used the HTBI primer set.

Sequenced material: peripheral blood mononuclear cells (PBMCs), taken at new diagnosis, from a patient treated with antithyroid drugs. This clonotype was sampled from a woman between 40 and 55 years old with Graves disease.

CDR3 nucleotide sequence: TGCAGTGCTAGAGATTTGGTGGGAGGGCCTTTCAATGAGCAGTTCTTC. This translates into CSARDLVGGPFNEQFF. The J gene is TRBJ2-1, the V gene TRBV20-1; 7 bases line up with TRBD2. V was clipped by 0 bases and J by 6 bases; unmatched bases: 11. Germline V gene data show CDR1 as DFQATT and CDR2 as SNEGSKA (reference sequence). CDR3 length: 16 residues.